The 23 T cell receptor beta chains presented below share a single source sample, sequenced in a study of CD8 T cells in ankylosing spondylitis. Findings of the study overall: A TCR beta motif of fewer than 10 highly homologous variants seemed to mark ankylosing spondylitis blood.

TCRdb re-called the 5' RACE reads with MiXCR, one entry per CDR3 protein. This sample yields 670,000 or so distinct CDR3 sequences, of which roughly 19% are seen a single time; under 20% belongs to the top ten. Their recognized antigens are unknown. The sequencing input was blood, either unsorted or a sorted T cell fraction (not recorded which). The receptors come from a male donor with ankylosing spondylitis.

This clonotype was found a few times. This chain links TRBV20-1 with TRBJ2-5; tentatively, D is TRBD2 (5 bases). Trimming removed 1 base from V and 4 bases from J, with 13 bases in between. The CDR3 runs to 14 residues. Germline V gives CDR1 DFQATT, CDR2 SNEGSKA (reference sequence). The CDR3 is CSARGNKAGETQYF. The CDR3 DNA is TGCAGTGCTAGAGGGAATAAGGCGGGAGAGACCCAGTACTTC.

The J gene is TRBJ2-7, the V gene TRBV27, with D possibly being TRBD2 (6 bases). Between the trimmed V and J ends, which lost 0 bases and 3 bases, there was a span of 6 bases. The CDR3 is made up of 13 amino acids. Germline V gene sequence: CDR1 MNHEY, CDR2 SMNVEV (reference sequence). The CDR3 here is CASSLSEGYEQYF. The CDR3 bases are TGTGCCAGCAGTTTATCGGAGGGCTACGAGCAGTACTTC.

This clonotype came up a few times. The chain has TRBV20-1 and TRBJ1-2; 8 bases map to TRBD1. CDR3 length: 15 residues. V shed 6 bases, J shed 7 bases, and the junction held 16 bases outside the gene matches. Germline V CDR1 and CDR2: DFQATT, SNEGSKA (reference sequence). The CDR3 sequence is CSAPQWTGRSTGYTF. CDR3 DNA: TGCAGTGCCCCCCAATGGACAGGGCGAAGCACTGGCTACACCTTC.

This clonotype appeared a few times. This rearrangement joins TRBV29-1 to TRBJ2-7; the D is unclear. Germline V gives CDR1 SQVTM, CDR2 ANQGSEA. The CDR3 totals 14 residues. The germline V and J ends were trimmed by 4 bases and 3 bases, with 16 bases remaining between them. The CDR3 is CSVASSGNSYEQYF. DNA for the CDR3: TGCAGCGTTGCCTCCTCGGGCAACAGCTACGAGCAGTACTTC.

Many counts were recorded for this clonotype. The chain is built from TRBV28 and TRBJ2-1; D remains ambiguous. V was clipped by 6 bases and J by 5 bases, with 14 bases between them. CDR3 length equals 14 residues. Germline V gives CDR1 MDHEN, CDR2 SYDVKM. The CDR3: CASRENRPHNEQFF. The CDR3 nucleotides read TGTGCCAGCAGGGAAAACCGCCCCCACAATGAGCAGTTCTTC.

The rearrangement uses TRBV28 and TRBJ2-7; perhaps TRBD2 as D (6 bases). CDR1 and CDR2 (germline): MDHEN, SYDVKM. Trimming cost V 2 bases and J 4 bases, with 12 bases left between them. The CDR3 has 14 amino acids. Here the CDR3 reads CASSLTGVGYEQYF. The CDR3 nucleotides are TGTGCCAGCAGTTTAACGGGAGTGGGGTACGAGCAGTACTTC.

This clonotype occurred many times. The rearrangement uses TRBV30 and TRBJ2-2; 10 positions match TRBD1. Germline V gene lookup returns CDR1 GTSNPN and CDR2 SVGIG (reference sequence). V shed 4 bases, J shed 6 bases, and the junction held 14 bases outside the gene matches. This CDR3 comprises 17 residues. CDR3 bases: TGTGCCTGGAATTCGTGGAGACAGGGGGCGATCTCCGGGGAGCTGTTTTTT. Protein: CAWNSWRQGAISGELFF.

This chain uses TRBV12-3 or TRBV12-4 with TRBJ1-2; TRBD1 is a possible D gene (5 bases). V lost 3 bases and J lost 8, with 16 bases in between. CDR3 length: 14 amino acids. Written as DNA, the CDR3 is TGTGCCAGCAGTTTGAGTGAGGGAGGGGAGGGCTACACCTTC. Protein sequence: CASSLSEGGEGYTF.

This clonotype has a handful of counts. This chain connects TRBV3-1 to TRBJ2-7, with D perhaps matching TRBD2 (5 bases). CDR1 is LGHDT and CDR2 is YNNKEL in the germline V gene (reference sequence). V gave up 1 base and J gave up 3 bases, with 13 bases separating them. CDR3 length equals 15 residues. The CDR3 DNA sequence: TGTGCCAGCAGCCAAGGTAGAGGGAACCTCTACGAGCAGTACTTC. It translates to CASSQGRGNLYEQYF.

The chain joins TRBV5-6 to TRBJ2-2; D gene unclear. Between the trimmed V and J ends, which lost 0 bases and 7 bases, there was a span of 19 bases. Germline V CDR1 and CDR2: SGHDT, YYEEEE. The CDR3 runs 17 residues. This chain's CDR3 is CASSLEARREVYGELFF. The CDR3 nucleotides read TGTGCCAGCAGCTTGGAGGCCCGAAGGGAAGTGTACGGGGAGCTGTTTTTT.

This chain uses TRBV7-9 with TRBJ2-5; a weak D match, TRBD2 (6 bases). Trimming cost V 3 bases and J 9 bases, with 14 bases left between them. This CDR3 region has 13 residues. The germline V gene has CDR1 SEHNR and CDR2 FQNEAQ (reference sequence). The CDR3 protein is CASSLGGDGAQYF. The CDR3 DNA is TGTGCCAGCAGCTTGGGCGGGGACGGAGCCCAGTACTTC.

The V gene is TRBV5-1, the J gene TRBJ1-3; a weak D match, TRBD1 (5 bases). Germline V gives CDR1 SGHRS, CDR2 YFSETQ. Trimming removed 0 bases at V and 1 base at J, with 11 bases between. This CDR3 has 16 residues. The CDR3 sequence: CASSLGTQGSGNTIYF. CDR3 nucleotide sequence: TGCGCCAGCAGCTTGGGGACTCAGGGATCTGGAAACACCATATATTTT. Together with reference TRBV5-1 and TRBJ1-3, the CDR3 gives the full variable domain: KAGVTQTPRYLIKTRGQQVTLSCSPISGHRSVSWYQQTPGQGLQFLFEYFSETQRNKGNFPGRFSGRQFSNSRSEMNVSTLELGDSALYLCASSLGTQGSGNTIYFGEGSWLTVV.

This clonotype was detected a few times. This chain links TRBV11-1 with TRBJ2-1, with 9 nucleotides matching TRBD1. Germline CDR1 reads SGHAT; CDR2 reads FQDESV (reference sequence). V was clipped by 5 bases and J by 6 bases; unmatched bases: 8. This CDR3 spans 15 amino acids. The CDR3 coding sequence is TGTGCCAGCAGCGCAAGGGACAGGGTATTCAATGAGCAGTTCTTC. Translation: CASSARDRVFNEQFF.

This clonotype was observed a handful of times. This chain connects TRBV2 to TRBJ1-2; a weak D match, TRBD1 (6 bases). Per germline, CDR1 SNHLY and CDR2 FYNNEI. Trimming removed 4 bases at V and 7 bases at J, with 13 bases between. This CDR3 has 13 residues. The DNA for the CDR3 is TGTGCCAGCAGTGTGCGGGGGGCGTTTGGCTACACCTTC. Translation: CASSVRGAFGYTF. The full variable domain, in which reference TRBV2 and TRBJ1-2 provide the parts outside the CDR3, is EPEVTQTPSHQVTQMGQEVILRCVPISNHLYFYWYRQILGQKVEFLVSFYNNEISEKSEIFDDQFSVERPDGSNFTLKIRSTKLEDSAMYFCASSVRGAFGYTFGSGTRLTVV.

There are a few counts of this clonotype. The chain combines TRBV28 with TRBJ1-2, with D possibly TRBD1 on 5 matching bases. The V end was cut by 10 bases, the J end by 0 bases, with 18 bases between. The CDR3 consists of 15 residues. Germline V CDR1 and CDR2: MDHEN, SYDVKM. The CDR3 DNA sequence: TGTGCCACCTGGGGGATGGGCGGAACTAACTATGGCTACACCTTC. Its protein is CATWGMGGTNYGYTF.

The sample holds a few counts of this clonotype. The chain employs TRBV7-9 and TRBJ2-1; 8 bases map to TRBD1. Losses at the gene ends were 4 bases for V and 9 bases for J; bases not matched to a gene: 17. Germline V CDR1 and CDR2: SEHNR, FQNEAQ (reference sequence). This CDR3 is built from 17 residues. CDR3 coding DNA: TGTGCCAGCAGCTCCCGCTTGACAGGGGTGGGTACTGGTGAGCAGTTCTTC. Translated: CASSSRLTGVGTGEQFF.

The V call is TRBV20-1, the J call TRBJ2-3; 8 bases agree with TRBD2. Germline values: CDR1 DFQATT, CDR2 SNEGSKA (reference sequence). The CDR3 runs to 16 residues. Trimming cost V 0 bases and J 6 bases; bases outside gene matches: 11. The CDR3 DNA reads as TGCAGTGCTAGAGATATACTAGCGGCTCTAGGGGATACGCAGTATTTT. It yields the protein CSARDILAALGDTQYF.

This clonotype was seen ten or more times. J is TRBJ2-1 and V is TRBV12-3 or TRBV12-4; D gene uncertain. The V and J ends lost 4 bases and 7 bases respectively, with 11 bases between them. This CDR3 comprises 13 residues. As DNA, the CDR3 is TGTGCCAGCAGTTACGAACACCCGAATGAGCAGTTCTTC. This codes for CASSYEHPNEQFF.

Written as DNA, the CDR3 is TGTGCCAGCAGTTCTCCGGGACAACACTACGAGCAGTACTTC. It encodes CASSSPGQHYEQYF. The chain has TRBV12-3 or TRBV12-4 and TRBJ2-7; tentatively, D is TRBD1 (6 bases). V was shortened by 4 bases and J by 3 bases, with 13 bases between the two germline ends. This CDR3 region has 14 residues.

The V and J genes are TRBV4-1 and TRBJ2-5; the match to TRBD2 covers 13 bases. This CDR3 comprises 17 residues. Germline CDR1 and CDR2: MGHRA and YSYEKL. Germline trimming cut 0 bases from V and 4 bases from J; bases unmatched to any gene: 5. As DNA, the CDR3 is TGCGCCAGCAGCCAAGATCGGACTAGCGGGAGTGGAGAGACCCAGTACTTC. This codes for CASSQDRTSGSGETQYF.

This clonotype was found a few times. The CDR3 region is CASSTRTDEAFF. The CDR3 coding sequence is TGTGCCAGCAGCACGAGGACAGATGAAGCTTTCTTT. The rearrangement links TRBV28 to TRBJ1-1; a possible D gene is TRBD1 (6 bases). Per germline, CDR1 MDHEN and CDR2 SYDVKM. V shed 6 bases and J shed 7 bases, with 12 bases lying between them. The CDR3 extends over 12 amino acids.

V gene TRBV20-1 combines with J gene TRBJ1-1, with TRBD1 matching 7 bases. CDR3 length: 14 amino acids. V shed 6 bases and J 1 base; nucleotides not matched to a gene: 8. Germline-derived CDR1 and CDR2 are DFQATT and SNEGSKA (reference sequence). CDR3 in DNA: TGCAGTGCCGCGGGGGGGACAGCGAACACTGAAGCTTTCTTT. Translated, it gives CSAAGGTANTEAFF.

V and J are TRBV12-3 or TRBV12-4 and TRBJ2-1; a possible D gene is TRBD2 (5 bases). The V end was cut by 7 bases, the J end by 0 bases, with 13 bases between. The CDR3 is 15 amino acids. CDR3 nucleotides: TGTGCCAGCACCGCATGGGAGAGCTCCTACAATGAGCAGTTCTTC. It encodes CASTAWESSYNEQFF.